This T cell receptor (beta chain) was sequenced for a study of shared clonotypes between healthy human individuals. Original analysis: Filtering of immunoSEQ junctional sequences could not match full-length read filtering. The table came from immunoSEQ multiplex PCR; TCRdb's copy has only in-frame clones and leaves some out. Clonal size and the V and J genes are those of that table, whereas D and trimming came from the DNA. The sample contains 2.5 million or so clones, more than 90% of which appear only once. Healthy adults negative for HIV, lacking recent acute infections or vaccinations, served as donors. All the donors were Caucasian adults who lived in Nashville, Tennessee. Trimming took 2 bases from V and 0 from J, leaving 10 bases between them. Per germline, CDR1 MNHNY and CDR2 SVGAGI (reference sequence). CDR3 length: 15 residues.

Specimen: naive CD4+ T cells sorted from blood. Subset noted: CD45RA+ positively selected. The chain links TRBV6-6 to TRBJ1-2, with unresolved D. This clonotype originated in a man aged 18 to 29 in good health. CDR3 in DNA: TGTGCCAGCAGTTACCCCCAGGAGGCTAACTATGGCTACACCTTC. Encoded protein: CASSYPQEANYGYTF.